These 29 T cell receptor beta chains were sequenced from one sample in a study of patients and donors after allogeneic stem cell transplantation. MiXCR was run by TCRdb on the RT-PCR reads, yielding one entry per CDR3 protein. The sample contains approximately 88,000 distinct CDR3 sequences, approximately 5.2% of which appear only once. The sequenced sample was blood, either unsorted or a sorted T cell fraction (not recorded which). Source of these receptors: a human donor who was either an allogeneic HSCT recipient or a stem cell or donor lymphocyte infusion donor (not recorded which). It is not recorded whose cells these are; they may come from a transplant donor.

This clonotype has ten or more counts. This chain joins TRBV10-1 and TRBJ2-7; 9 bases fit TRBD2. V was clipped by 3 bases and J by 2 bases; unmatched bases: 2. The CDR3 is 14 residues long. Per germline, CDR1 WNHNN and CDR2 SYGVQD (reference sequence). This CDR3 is CASSDGGRAYEQYF. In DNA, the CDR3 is TGCGCCAGCAGTGACGGCGGGAGGGCCTACGAGCAGTACTTC.

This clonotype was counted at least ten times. CDR3 amino acids: CASSQERDTQYF. CDR3 in DNA: TGTGCCAGCAGCCAGGAGAGGGATACGCAGTATTTT. The V gene is TRBV4-2, the J gene TRBJ2-3; no reliable D call. The V end lost 3 bases, the J end lost 6 bases, and 7 bases lay between the germline ends. Germline V gives CDR1 LGHNA, CDR2 YNFKEQ. The CDR3 has 12 residues.

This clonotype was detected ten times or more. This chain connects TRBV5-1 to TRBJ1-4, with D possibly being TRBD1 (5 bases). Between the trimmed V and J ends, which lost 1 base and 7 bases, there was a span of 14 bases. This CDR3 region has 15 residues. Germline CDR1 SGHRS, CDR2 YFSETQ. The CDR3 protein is CASSLIGDVGEKLFF. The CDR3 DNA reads TGCGCCAGCAGCTTGATCGGGGACGTAGGTGAAAAACTGTTTTTT. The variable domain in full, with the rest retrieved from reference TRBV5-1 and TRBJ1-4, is KAGVTQTPRYLIKTRGQQVTLSCSPISGHRSVSWYQQTPGQGLQFLFEYFSETQRNKGNFPGRFSGRQFSNSRSEMNVSTLELGDSALYLCASSLIGDVGEKLFFGSGTQLSVL.

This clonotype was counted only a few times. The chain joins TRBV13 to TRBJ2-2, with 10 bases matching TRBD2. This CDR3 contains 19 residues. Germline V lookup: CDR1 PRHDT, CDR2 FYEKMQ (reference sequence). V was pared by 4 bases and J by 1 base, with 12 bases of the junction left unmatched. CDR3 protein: CASSSTPGLAYQNTGELFF. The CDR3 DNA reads TGTGCCAGCAGCTCAACGCCGGGACTAGCGTACCAGAACACCGGGGAGCTGTTTTTT.

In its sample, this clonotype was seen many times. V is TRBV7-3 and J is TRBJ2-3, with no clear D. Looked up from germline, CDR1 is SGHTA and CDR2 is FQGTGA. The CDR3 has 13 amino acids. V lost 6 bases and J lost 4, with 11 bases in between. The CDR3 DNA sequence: TGTGCCAGCAGTGGCTCTACCGCAGATACGCAGTATTTT. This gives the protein CASSGSTADTQYF.

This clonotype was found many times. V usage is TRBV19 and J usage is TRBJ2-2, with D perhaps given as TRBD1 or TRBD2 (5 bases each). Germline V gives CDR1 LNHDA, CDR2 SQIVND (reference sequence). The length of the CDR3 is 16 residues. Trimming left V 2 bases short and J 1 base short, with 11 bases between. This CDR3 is CASSIIGAQNTGELFF. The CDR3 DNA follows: TGTGCCAGTAGTATAATCGGGGCCCAGAACACCGGGGAGCTGTTTTTT.

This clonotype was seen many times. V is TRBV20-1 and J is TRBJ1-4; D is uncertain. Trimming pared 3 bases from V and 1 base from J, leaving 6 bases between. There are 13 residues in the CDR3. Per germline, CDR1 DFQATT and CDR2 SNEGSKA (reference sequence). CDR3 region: CSARAGTNEKLFF. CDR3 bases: TGCAGTGCTAGGGCGGGAACTAATGAAAAACTGTTTTTT.

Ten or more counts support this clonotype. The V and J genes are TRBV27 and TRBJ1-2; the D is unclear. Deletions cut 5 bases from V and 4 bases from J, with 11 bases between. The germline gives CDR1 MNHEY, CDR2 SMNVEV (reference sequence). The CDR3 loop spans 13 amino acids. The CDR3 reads CASSNLATYGYTF. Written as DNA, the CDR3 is TGTGCCAGCAGTAACCTAGCGACCTATGGCTACACCTTC.

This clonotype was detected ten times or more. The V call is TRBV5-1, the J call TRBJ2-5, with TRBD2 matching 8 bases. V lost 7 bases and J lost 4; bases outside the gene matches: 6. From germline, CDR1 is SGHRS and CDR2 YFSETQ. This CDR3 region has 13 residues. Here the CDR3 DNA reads TGCGCCAGCTCGAGTACTAGCGGAGAGACCCAGTACTTC. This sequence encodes CASSSTSGETQYF.

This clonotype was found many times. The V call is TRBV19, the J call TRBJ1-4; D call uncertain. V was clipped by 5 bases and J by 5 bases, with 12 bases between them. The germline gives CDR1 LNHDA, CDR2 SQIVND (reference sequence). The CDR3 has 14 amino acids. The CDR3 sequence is CASSPRTPNEKLFF. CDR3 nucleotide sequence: TGTGCCAGTAGTCCTCGAACCCCGAATGAAAAACTGTTTTTT.

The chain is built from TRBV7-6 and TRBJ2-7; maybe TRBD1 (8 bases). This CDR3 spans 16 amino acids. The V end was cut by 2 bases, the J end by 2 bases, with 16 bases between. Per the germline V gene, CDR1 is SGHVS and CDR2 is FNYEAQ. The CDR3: CASSLTPTGGAYEQYF. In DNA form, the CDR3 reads TGTGCCAGCAGCTTAACCCCTACAGGGGGGGCCTACGAGCAGTACTTC. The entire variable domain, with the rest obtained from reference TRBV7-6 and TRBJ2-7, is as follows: GAGVSQSPRYKVTKRGQDVALRCDPISGHVSLYWYRQALGQGPEFLTYFNYEAQQDKSGLPNDRFSAERPEGSISTLTIQRTEQRDSAMYRCASSLTPTGGAYEQYFGPGTRLTVT.

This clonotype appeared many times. CDR3 bases: TGCGCCAGCAGCTTGGGTTGGCGTGGGAACACCGGGGAGCTGTTTTTT. Its translation: CASSLGWRGNTGELFF. The rearrangement links TRBV5-1 to TRBJ2-2; no clear D gene. Germline-derived CDR1 and CDR2 are SGHRS and YFSETQ. This CDR3 is 16 amino acids long. With 0 bases removed from V and 1 base from J, the gap between germline ends came to 10 bases.

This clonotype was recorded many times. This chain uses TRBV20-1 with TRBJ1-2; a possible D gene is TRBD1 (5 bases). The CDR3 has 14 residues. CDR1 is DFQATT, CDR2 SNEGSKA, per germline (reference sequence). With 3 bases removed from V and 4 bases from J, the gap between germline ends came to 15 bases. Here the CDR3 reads CSASRRGQGYGYTF. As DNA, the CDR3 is TGCAGTGCTAGTCGGCGTGGGCAGGGCTATGGCTACACCTTC.

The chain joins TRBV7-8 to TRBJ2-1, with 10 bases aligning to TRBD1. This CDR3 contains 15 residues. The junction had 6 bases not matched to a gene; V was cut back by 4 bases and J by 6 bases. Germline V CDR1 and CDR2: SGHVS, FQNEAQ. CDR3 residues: CASSSDRGQGNEQFF. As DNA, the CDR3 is TGTGCCAGCAGCTCCGACAGGGGGCAAGGCAATGAGCAGTTCTTC.

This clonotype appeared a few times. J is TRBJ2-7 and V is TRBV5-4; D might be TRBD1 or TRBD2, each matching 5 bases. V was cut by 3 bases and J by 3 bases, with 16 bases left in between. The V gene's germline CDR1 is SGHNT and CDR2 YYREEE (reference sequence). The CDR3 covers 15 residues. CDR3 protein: CASSWGRGEGYEQYF. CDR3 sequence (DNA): TGTGCCAGCAGCTGGGGCCGGGGAGAGGGCTACGAGCAGTACTTC.

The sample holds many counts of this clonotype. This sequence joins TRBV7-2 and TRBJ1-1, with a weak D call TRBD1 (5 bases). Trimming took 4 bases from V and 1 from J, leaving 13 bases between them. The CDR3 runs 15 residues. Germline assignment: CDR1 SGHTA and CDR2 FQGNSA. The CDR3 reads CASSSSLGGNTEAFF. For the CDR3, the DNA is TGTGCCAGCAGCTCTAGCCTGGGGGGGAACACTGAAGCTTTCTTT.

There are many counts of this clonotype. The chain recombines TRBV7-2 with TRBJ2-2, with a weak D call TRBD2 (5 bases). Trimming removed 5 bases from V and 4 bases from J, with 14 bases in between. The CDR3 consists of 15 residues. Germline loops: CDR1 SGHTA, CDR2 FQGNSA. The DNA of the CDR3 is TGTGCCAGCAGCCCCTCCCCAGCGGCCACCGGGGAGCTGTTTTTT. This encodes CASSPSPAATGELFF. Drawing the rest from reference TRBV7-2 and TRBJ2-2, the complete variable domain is GAGVSQSPSNKVTEKGKDVELRCDPISGHTALYWYRQSLGQGLEFLIYFQGNSAPDKSGLPSDRFSAERTGGSVSTLTIQRTQQEDSAVYLCASSPSPAATGELFFGEGSRLTVL.

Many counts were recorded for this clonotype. The CDR3 is CASSEQRTSETDTQYF. Written as DNA, the CDR3 is TGCGCCAGCAGTGAGCAACGGACTAGCGAAACAGATACGCAGTATTTT. The chain links TRBV10-2 to TRBJ2-3, with 9 positions matching TRBD2. CDR1 is WSHSY and CDR2 is SAAADI in the germline V gene. The V gene end was trimmed by 2 bases and the J gene end by 3 bases; junction bases not matched to a gene: 6. The CDR3 is made up of 16 amino acids.

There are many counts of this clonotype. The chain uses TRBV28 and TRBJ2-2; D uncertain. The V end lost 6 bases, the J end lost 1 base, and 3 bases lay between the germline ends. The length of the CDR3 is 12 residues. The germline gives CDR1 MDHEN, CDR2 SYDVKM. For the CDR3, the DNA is TGTGCCAGCAGACTGAACACCGGGGAGCTGTTTTTT. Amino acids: CASRLNTGELFF.

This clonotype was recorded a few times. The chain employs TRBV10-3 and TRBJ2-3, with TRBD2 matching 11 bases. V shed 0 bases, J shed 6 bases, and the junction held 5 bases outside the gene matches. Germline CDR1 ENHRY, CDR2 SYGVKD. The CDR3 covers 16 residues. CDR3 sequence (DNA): TGTGCCATCAGTGAGTCGGCTAGCGGGAGGTTGGATACGCAGTATTTT. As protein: CAISESASGRLDTQYF.

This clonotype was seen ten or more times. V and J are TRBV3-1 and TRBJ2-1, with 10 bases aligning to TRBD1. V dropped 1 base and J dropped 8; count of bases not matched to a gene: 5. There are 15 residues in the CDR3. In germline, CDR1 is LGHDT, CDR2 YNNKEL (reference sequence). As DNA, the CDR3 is TGTGCCAGCAGCCAAGGACAGGGGGCTTTCGATGAGCAGTTCTTC. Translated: CASSQGQGAFDEQFF.

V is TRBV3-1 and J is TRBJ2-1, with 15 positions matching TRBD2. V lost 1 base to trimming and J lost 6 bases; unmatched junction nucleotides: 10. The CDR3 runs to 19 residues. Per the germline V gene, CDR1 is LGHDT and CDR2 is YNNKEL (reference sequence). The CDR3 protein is CASSQVVDRTSGRANEQFF. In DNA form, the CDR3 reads TGTGCCAGCAGCCAAGTCGTAGACCGGACTAGCGGGAGGGCCAATGAGCAGTTCTTC.

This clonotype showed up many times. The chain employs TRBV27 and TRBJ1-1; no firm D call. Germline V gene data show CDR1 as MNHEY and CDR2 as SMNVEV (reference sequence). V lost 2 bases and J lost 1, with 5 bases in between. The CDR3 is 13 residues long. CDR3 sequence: CASSLLRNTEAFF. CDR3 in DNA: TGTGCCAGCAGTTTACTGAGGAACACTGAAGCTTTCTTT.

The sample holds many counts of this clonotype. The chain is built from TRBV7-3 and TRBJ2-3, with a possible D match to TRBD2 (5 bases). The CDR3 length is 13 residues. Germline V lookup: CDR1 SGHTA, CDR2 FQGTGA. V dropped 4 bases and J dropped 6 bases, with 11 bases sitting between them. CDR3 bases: TGTGCCAGCAGCTATGTCTCGGGGGATACGCAGTATTTT. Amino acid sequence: CASSYVSGDTQYF.

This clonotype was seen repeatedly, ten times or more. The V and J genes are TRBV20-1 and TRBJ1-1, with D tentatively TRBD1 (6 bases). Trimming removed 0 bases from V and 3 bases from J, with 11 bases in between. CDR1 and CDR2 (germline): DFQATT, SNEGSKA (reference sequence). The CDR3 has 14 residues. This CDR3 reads CSARDLYRDTEAFF. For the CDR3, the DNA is TGCAGTGCTAGAGATCTCTACAGGGACACTGAAGCTTTCTTT.

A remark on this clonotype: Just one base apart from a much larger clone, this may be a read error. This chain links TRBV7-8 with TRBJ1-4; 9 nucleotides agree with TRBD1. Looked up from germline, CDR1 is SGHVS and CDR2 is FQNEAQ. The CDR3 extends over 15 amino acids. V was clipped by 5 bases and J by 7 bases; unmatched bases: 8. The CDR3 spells CASSPRTGVIEKLFF. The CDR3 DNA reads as TGTGCCAGCAGCCCCAGGACAGGGGTGATTGAAAAACTGTTTTTT.

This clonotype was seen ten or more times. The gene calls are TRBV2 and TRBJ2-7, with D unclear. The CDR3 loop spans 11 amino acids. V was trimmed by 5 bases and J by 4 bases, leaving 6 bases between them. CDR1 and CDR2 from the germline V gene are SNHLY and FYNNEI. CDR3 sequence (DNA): TGTGCCAGCAGTCCATGGTACGAGCAGTACTTC. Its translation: CASSPWYEQYF. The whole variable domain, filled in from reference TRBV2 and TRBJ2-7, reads EPEVTQTPSHQVTQMGQEVILRCVPISNHLYFYWYRQILGQKVEFLVSFYNNEISEKSEIFDDQFSVERPDGSNFTLKIRSTKLEDSAMYFCASSPWYEQYFGPGTRLTVT.

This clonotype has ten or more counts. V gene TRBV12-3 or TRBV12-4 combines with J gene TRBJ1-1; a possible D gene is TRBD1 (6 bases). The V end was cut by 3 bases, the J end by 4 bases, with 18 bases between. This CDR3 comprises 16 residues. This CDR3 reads CASSFANYRVGTEAFF. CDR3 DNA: TGTGCCAGCAGTTTTGCCAACTACAGGGTCGGCACTGAAGCTTTCTTT.

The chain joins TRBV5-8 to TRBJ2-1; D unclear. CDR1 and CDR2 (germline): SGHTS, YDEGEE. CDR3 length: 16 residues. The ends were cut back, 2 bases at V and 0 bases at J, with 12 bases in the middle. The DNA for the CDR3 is TGTGCCAGCAGCTTCATCCGGGCCAGCTCCTACAATGAGCAGTTCTTC. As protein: CASSFIRASSYNEQFF.